Only a few counts were recorded for the clone carrying this T cell receptor (beta chain). From the reads, TCRdb called clonotypes with MiXCR, one entry per CDR3 protein. The sample lists around 100,000 distinct CDR3 sequences; about 17% were seen once. This record comes from a study of T cell repertoires in cytomegalovirus infection. As for the study in general: Public TCR beta signatures indicated both CMV infection and matching HLA type.

This CDR3 is 14 amino acids long. The V segment lost 5 bases and the J segment 5 bases; nucleotides outside the gene matches: 5. In germline, CDR1 is SGHTA, CDR2 FQGNSA. The TCR was taken from a human donor in good health (CMV status not recorded). Some clones in this sample may be carry-over from other donors' samples. Sequenced: PBMCs. This chain joins TRBV7-2 and TRBJ2-3; TRBD2 aligns across 9 bases. DNA for the CDR3: TGTGCCAGCAGCGGGCGGGAGGGCCGAGATACGCAGTATTTT. Its protein product is CASSGREGRDTQYF.